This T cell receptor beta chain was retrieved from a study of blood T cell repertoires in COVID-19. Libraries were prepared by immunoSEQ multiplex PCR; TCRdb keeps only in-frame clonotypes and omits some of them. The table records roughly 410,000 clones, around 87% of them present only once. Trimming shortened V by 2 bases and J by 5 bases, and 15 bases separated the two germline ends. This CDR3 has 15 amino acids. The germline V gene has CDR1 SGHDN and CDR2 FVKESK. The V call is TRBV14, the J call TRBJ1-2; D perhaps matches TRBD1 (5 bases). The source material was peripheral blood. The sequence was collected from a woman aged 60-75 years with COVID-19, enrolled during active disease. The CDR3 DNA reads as TGTGCCAGCAGCCAACAGACCACAGGAGGGTATGGCTACACCTTC. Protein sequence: CASSQQTTGGYGYTF.